This T cell receptor (beta chain) was sequenced for a study of vaccination effects on CD4 cells after COVID-19. Study overall: Post-vaccine sample collection fell at a median of 72 days after the second dose.

This clone was picked up one time. Antigen specificity is unknown. Antigen-specific CD4+ T cells expanded by the ViraFEST assay with viral peptide pools were then sequenced. Cultured cells yielded isolated CD4+ T cells after 10 days. Either the mRNA-1273 or the BNT162b2 vaccine was given to participants as two doses. Half of the medium was exchanged for IL-2 medium on both days 3 and 7. Study results and limitations: In healthy vaccinees, only 1 of 255 vaccine-induced clones cross-reacted with common cold coronaviruses.

Repertoires were generated with immunoSEQ multiplex PCR, while TCRdb's copy carries only in-frame clones and drops some. The data hold under 50,000 clones, with about 80% observed a single time. J lost 7 bases, V lost 0 bases, and 12 bases had no gene match. This CDR3 spans 17 amino acids. Germline V lookup: CDR1 LNHDA, CDR2 SQIVND (reference sequence). The sequences come from CD4+ T cells from PBMCs cultured with HCoV-NL63 spike peptides, collected after COVID-19 vaccination. This chain uses TRBV19 with TRBJ1-5; TRBD1 aligns across 7 bases. This TCR derives from a human donor who received a COVID-19 vaccine. Some clones in this sample may be carry-over from other donors' samples. CDR3 amino acids: CASSIDRVVRGEQPQHF. The CDR3 nucleotides read TGTGCCAGTAGTATAGATCGAGTGGTCAGGGGGGAACAGCCCCAGCATTTT.